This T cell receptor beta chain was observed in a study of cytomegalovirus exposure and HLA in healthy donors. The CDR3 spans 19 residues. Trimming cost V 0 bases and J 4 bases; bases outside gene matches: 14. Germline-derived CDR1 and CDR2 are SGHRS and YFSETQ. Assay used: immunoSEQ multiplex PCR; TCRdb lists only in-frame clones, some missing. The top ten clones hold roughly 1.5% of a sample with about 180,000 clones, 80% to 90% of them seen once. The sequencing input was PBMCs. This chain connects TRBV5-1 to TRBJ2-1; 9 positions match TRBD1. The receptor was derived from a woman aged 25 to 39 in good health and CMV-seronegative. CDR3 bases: TGCGCCAGCAGCTTGGGGGGACTCTACAGGGGGCAAGAGTACAATGAGCAGTTCTTC. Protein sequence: CASSLGGLYRGQEYNEQFF.